A single sample gave rise to the 8 T cell receptor beta chains below, sequenced in a study of shared clonotypes between healthy human individuals. Produced via immunoSEQ multiplex PCR; TCRdb's table is partial and in-frame only. Here the sample spans 600,000 to 750,000 clones, 55% to 75% being singletons. The sequenced material came from memory CD4+ T cells sorted from blood. Subset denoted: CD45RA-negative fraction. These TCRs come from a woman aged 25-40 years in good health.

This clone appeared once. This CDR3 reads CASSSGDTDTQYF. CDR3 bases: TGCGCCAGCAGCAGCGGGGACACAGATACGCAGTATTTT. The chain joins TRBV5-1 to TRBJ2-3; 7 bases are shared with TRBD2. J lost 2 bases, V lost 4 bases, and 1 base had no gene match. The CDR3 is made up of 13 amino acids. Germline V gene data show CDR1 as SGHRS and CDR2 as YFSETQ.

This clone showed up just once. The J gene is TRBJ1-5, the V gene TRBV27; 10 bases are a match to TRBD1. The junction had 9 bases not matched to a gene; V was cut back by 5 bases and J by 5 bases. The CDR3 runs to 16 residues. The germline V gene encodes CDR1 MNHEY and CDR2 SMNVEV (reference sequence). The CDR3 protein is CASSKKTGQGHQPQHF. The CDR3 nucleotides are TGTGCCAGCAGTAAAAAAACGGGACAGGGGCATCAGCCCCAGCATTTT.

The chain employs TRBV10-2 and TRBJ1-3; D unresolved. The germline V and J ends were trimmed by 0 bases and 0 bases, with 9 bases remaining between them. This CDR3 contains 16 residues. Looked up from germline, CDR1 is WSHSY and CDR2 is SAAADI. Written as DNA, the CDR3 is TGCGCCAGCAGTGAGTCCACAAGGAGCTCTGGAAACACCATATATTTT. This translates into CASSESTRSSGNTIYF.

In this sample, this clone turned up a few times. The gene calls are TRBV5-1 and TRBJ1-4, with 7 bases lining up with TRBD1. After removal of 2 bases from V and 4 bases from J, the junction contained 5 bases not matched to a gene. This CDR3 contains 15 residues. Germline values: CDR1 SGHRS, CDR2 YFSETQ. In nucleotides, the CDR3 is TGCGCCAGCAGCTTCCAACAGGGGTATAATGAAAAACTGTTTTTT. Translation: CASSFQQGYNEKLFF.

The chain recombines TRBV7-9 with TRBJ1-2; tentatively, D is TRBD1 (5 bases). Trimming stripped 1 base from V and 6 bases from J, with 15 bases between. Germline-derived CDR1 and CDR2 are SEHNR and FQNEAQ (reference sequence). The CDR3 spans 15 residues. CDR3 protein: CASSLGGVPLDGYTF. The CDR3 coding sequence is TGTGCCAGCAGCTTAGGAGGGGTTCCTCTCGATGGCTACACCTTC.

This chain links TRBV5-4 with TRBJ2-3; D possibly uses TRBD1 or TRBD2 (5 bases each). The CDR3 is made up of 16 amino acids. Germline V gene lookup returns CDR1 SGHNT and CDR2 YYREEE (reference sequence). The germline V and J ends were trimmed by 2 bases and 0 bases, with 13 bases remaining between them. The CDR3 sequence: CASSLQASTSTDTQYF. The CDR3 nucleotides read TGTGCCAGCAGCTTACAGGCTAGCACGAGCACAGATACGCAGTATTTT. Full variable domain (remainder filled in from reference TRBV5-4 and TRBJ2-3): ETGVTQSPTHLIKTRGQQVTLRCSSQSGHNTVSWYQQALGQGPQFIFQYYREEENGRGNFPPRFSGLQFPNYSSELNVNALELDDSALYLCASSLQASTSTDTQYFGPGTRLTVL.

This clone was detected only a few times. J is TRBJ2-7 and V is TRBV5-4; D possibly corresponds to TRBD1 (5 bases). Germline CDR1 SGHNT, CDR2 YYREEE (reference sequence). V was cut by 4 bases and J by 2 bases, with 16 bases left in between. The CDR3 length is 15 residues. CDR3 nucleotides: TGTGCCAGCAGCCCCGCCGCTCAGGGCACCTACGAGCAGTACTTC. This translates into CASSPAAQGTYEQYF.

This chain connects TRBV11-2 to TRBJ2-5, with TRBD1 matching over 7 bases. CDR1 and CDR2 from the germline V gene are SGHAT and FQNNGV. V was pared by 4 bases and J by 3 bases, with 2 bases of the junction left unmatched. The length of the CDR3 is 13 residues. The CDR3 loop is CASSWGQKETQYF. The CDR3 DNA is TGTGCCAGCAGCTGGGGACAGAAAGAGACCCAGTACTTC.